A selection of T cell receptor beta chains follows, all from one sample in a study of shared clonotypes between healthy human individuals. Assay used: immunoSEQ multiplex PCR; TCRdb lists only in-frame clones, some missing. Among about 2.1 million clones, around 93% were seen once, and the ten largest hold under 2%. The source material was naive CD8+ T cells from PBMCs. The receptors here all came from a man between 18 and 29 years old in good health. Some clones in this sample may be carry-over from other donors' samples. Each CDR3 is given with its conserved first and last residue. Fields, in order: V gene, clone size, J gene, D gene, CDR3 DNA, CDR3 protein. A D gene is named only where the DNA matches it firmly. The size of a clone is reported for some rows only, either as once, few or many, or as a class for expanded clones.

TRBV28	.	TRBJ1-1	TRBD1	TGTGCCAGCAGTCCCCCAGACAGGGGCACTGAAGCTTTCTTT	CASSPPDRGTEAFF
TRBV6-6	.	TRBJ1-1	.	TGTGCCAGCAGTTCCCCAAGTAGCTACACTGAAGCTTTCTTT	CASSSPSSYTEAFF
TRBV4-2	.	TRBJ2-2	.	TGTGCCAGCAGCCAAGTTCCTGACCTCACCGGGGAGCTGTTTTTT	CASSQVPDLTGELFF
TRBV10-3	.	TRBJ1-1	.	TGTGCCATCAGTAGCAGGGTGCGCACGCCCGAGGTCAGGAACACTGAAGCTTTCTTT	CAISSRVRTPEVRNTEAFF
TRBV5-4	.	TRBJ1-1	.	TGTGCCAGCAGCAGGGGACGGTCCATGAACACTGAAGCTTTCTTT	CASSRGRSMNTEAFF
TRBV27	.	TRBJ1-2	.	TGTGCCAGCAGTTTATCGTCAGATTACTATGGCTACACCTTC	CASSLSSDYYGYTF
TRBV5-1	.	TRBJ2-7	TRBD1	TGCGCCAGCAGCGAATGGGACAGGTCTAACGAGCAGTACTTC	CASSEWDRSNEQYF
TRBV19	.	TRBJ2-1	TRBD2	TGTGCCAGTAGTATTGGCCTAGCGGGAGGTGATGAGCAGTTCTTC	CASSIGLAGGDEQFF
TRBV5-6	.	TRBJ1-2	.	TGTGCCAGCAGCCGTGAGGGGAGGGTTAACTATGGCTACACCTTC	CASSREGRVNYGYTF
TRBV6-6	.	TRBJ1-2	.	TGTGCCAGCAGGGACCTCGGCTACACCTTC	CASRDLGYTF
TRBV7-2	.	TRBJ2-5	TRBD1	TGTGCCAGCAGCACGAGGACGGGACAGGGGGCGGAGGCTGAGACCCAGTACTTC	CASSTRTGQGAEAETQYF
TRBV5-5	.	TRBJ2-7	.	TGTGCCAGCAGCTTCTCGGAAAAAAGCTACGAGCAGTACTTC	CASSFSEKSYEQYF
TRBV9	.	TRBJ2-7	.	TGTGCCAGCAGCCCTACAGGGAACCTTAACTACGAGCAGTACTTC	CASSPTGNLNYEQYF
TRBV27	once	TRBJ1-5	.	TGTGCCAGCAGTTCGAGCTTTGGGGATAGCAATCAGCCCCAGCATTTT	CASSSSFGDSNQPQHF
TRBV30	.	TRBJ1-2	TRBD1	TGTGCCTGGACCCCAGGGGGGAGTTATGGCTACACCTTC	CAWTPGGSYGYTF
TRBV9	.	TRBJ2-7	.	TGTGCCAGCAGCCCCGCTAGTACCTACGAGCAGTACTTC	CASSPASTYEQYF
TRBV7-9	.	TRBJ2-7	TRBD1	TGTGCCAGCAGCCACCGGGACAGGGTCTACGAGCAGTACTTC	CASSHRDRVYEQYF
TRBV9	.	TRBJ1-2	.	TGTGCCAGCAGCGTAGAAGGGAATCTCGCCTATGGCTACACCTTC	CASSVEGNLAYGYTF
TRBV7-9	.	TRBJ2-7	.	TGTGCCAGCAGCTTAGGTATTGGCGGACAGCAGTACTTC	CASSLGIGGQQYF
TRBV4-3	.	TRBJ1-4	.	TGCGCCAGCAGCCAAAGGATTGCGGTGGACAGTAACGAAAAACTGTTTTTT	CASSQRIAVDSNEKLFF
TRBV15	once	TRBJ1-4	TRBD1	TGTGCCACCAGCAGAGTAGACAGGGGGCCGGCTAATGAAAAACTGTTTTTT	CATSRVDRGPANEKLFF
TRBV2	.	TRBJ2-1	TRBD2	TGTGCCAGGGCCCTCGAGATAGCGGGAGCTAACAATGAGCAGTTCTTC	CARALEIAGANNEQFF
TRBV4-1	.	TRBJ1-1	TRBD1	TGCGCCAGCAGTGCCAGGACAGGGAGTGAAGCTTTCTTT	CASSARTGSEAFF